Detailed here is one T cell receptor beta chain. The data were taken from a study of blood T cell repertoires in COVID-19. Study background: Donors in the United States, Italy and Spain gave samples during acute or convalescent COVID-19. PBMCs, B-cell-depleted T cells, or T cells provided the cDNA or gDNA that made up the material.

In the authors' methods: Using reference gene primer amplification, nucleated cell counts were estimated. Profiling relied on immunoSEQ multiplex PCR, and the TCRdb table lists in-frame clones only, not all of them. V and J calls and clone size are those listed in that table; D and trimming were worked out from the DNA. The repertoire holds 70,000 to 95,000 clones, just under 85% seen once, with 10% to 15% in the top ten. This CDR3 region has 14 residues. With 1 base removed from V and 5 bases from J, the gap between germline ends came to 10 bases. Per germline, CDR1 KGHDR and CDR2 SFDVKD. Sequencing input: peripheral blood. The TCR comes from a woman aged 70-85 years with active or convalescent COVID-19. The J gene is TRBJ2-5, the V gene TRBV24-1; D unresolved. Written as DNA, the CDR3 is TGTGCCACCAGTGATTTCCGGTTTACGGAGACCCAGTACTTC. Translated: CATSDFRFTETQYF.